Listed here are 31 T cell receptor beta chains from one sample, sequenced in a study of blood T cell repertoires in COVID-19. The table came from immunoSEQ multiplex PCR; TCRdb's copy has only in-frame clones and leaves some out. The data contain tens of thousands of clones, 70% to 90% of them singletons. The sequenced sample consisted of peripheral blood. These receptor sequences come from a woman older than 75 with active or convalescent COVID-19.

The CDR3 DNA reads as TGTGCCAGCAGCCCGGGACAACCGCAGTATTTT. Its protein is CASSPGQPQYF. The chain has TRBV21-1 and TRBJ2-3; the DNA was not used to check the table's D call, TRBD1. TRBV21-1 is marked as a pseudogene. The CDR3 runs to 11 residues.

V usage is TRBV29-1 and J usage is TRBJ1-2; D is possibly TRBD1 (6 bases). Per the germline V gene, CDR1 is SQVTM and CDR2 is ANQGSEA. CDR3 length equals 12 residues. Trimming shortened V by 7 bases and J by 10 bases, and 19 bases separated the two germline ends. The CDR3 coding sequence is TGCAGCGCTGGACAGTCCGCACTGGACTACACCTTC. This translates into CSAGQSALDYTF.

V and J are TRBV7-6 and TRBJ2-1, with a tentative D call TRBD2 (6 bases). Germline CDR1 SGHVS, CDR2 FNYEAQ. This CDR3 is built from 16 residues. V was clipped by 6 bases and J by 8 bases, with 23 bases between them. The CDR3 spells CASRSRVAVPPDEQFF. CDR3 nucleotide sequence: TGTGCCAGCAGGTCCCGGGTAGCGGTTCCCCCGGATGAGCAGTTCTTC.

This chain uses TRBV28 with TRBJ2-3; maybe TRBD1 (5 bases). CDR1 and CDR2 (germline): MDHEN, SYDVKM. V was trimmed by 4 bases and J by 3 bases, leaving 11 bases between them. This CDR3 spans 14 amino acids. CDR3 in amino acids: CASSSGQRTDTQYF. The CDR3 DNA sequence: TGTGCCAGCAGTTCCGGACAAAGAACAGATACGCAGTATTTT.

The V and J genes are TRBV6-4 and TRBJ1-2, with TRBD1 matching 7 bases. The CDR3 length is 19 residues. CDR1 MRHNA and CDR2 SNTAGT come from the germline V gene. The V gene end was trimmed by 5 bases and the J gene end by 0 bases; junction bases not matched to a gene: 18. The DNA of the CDR3 is TGTGCCAGCAGTCGTAACGGACAGGCAGCCCTTAACTCTAACTATGGCTACACCTTC. Residues: CASSRNGQAALNSNYGYTF.

This chain uses TRBV28 with TRBJ1-5; possible D gene TRBD1, 6 bases. Germline V gene lookup returns CDR1 MDHEN and CDR2 SYDVKM. This CDR3 comprises 17 residues. V was clipped by 1 base and J by 1 base, with 14 bases between them. The CDR3 DNA is TGTGCCAGCAGTTTATCGGGCAGGGGCTTAAGCAATCAGCCCCAGCATTTT. The encoded protein is CASSLSGRGLSNQPQHF.

This chain uses TRBV27 with TRBJ2-7, with D possibly TRBD1 on 6 matching bases. The ends were cut back, 2 bases at V and 5 bases at J, with 22 bases in the middle. Germline-derived CDR1 and CDR2 are MNHEY and SMNVEV (reference sequence). The CDR3 runs 17 residues. CDR3 in DNA: TGTGCCAGCAGTTTAAACCCCCCCAGAGACAGGCCCCACGAGCAGTACTTC. It translates to CASSLNPPRDRPHEQYF.

The chain couples TRBV7-6 to TRBJ1-4, with D unclear. Trimming left V 1 base short and J 5 bases short, with 8 bases between. The CDR3 is 14 residues long. Germline V gives CDR1 SGHVS, CDR2 FNYEAQ. CDR3 nucleotide sequence: TGTGCCAGCAGCTTAGATGGGAGAAATGAAAAACTGTTTTTT. Protein: CASSLDGRNEKLFF.

V usage is TRBV2 and J usage is TRBJ1-2; 7 bases are a match to TRBD1. With 2 bases clipped from V and 4 bases from J, the junction kept 4 bases outside the gene matches. Germline CDR1 SNHLY, CDR2 FYNNEI. The length of the CDR3 is 14 residues. The CDR3 coding sequence is TGTGCCAGCAGTGAAACGGGGACAGTCTATGGCTACACCTTC. Protein sequence: CASSETGTVYGYTF.

The V call is TRBV13, the J call TRBJ1-2; D is uncertain. The germline V and J ends were trimmed by 6 bases and 8 bases, with 16 bases remaining between them. CDR1 and CDR2 (germline): PRHDT, FYEKMQ (reference sequence). The CDR3 contains 13 residues. CDR3 DNA: TGTGCCAGCAGACGTGCGGGTCCCGAAGGCTACACCTTC. Its translation is CASRRAGPEGYTF.

The chain joins TRBV7-6 to TRBJ2-2; 10 positions match TRBD2. This CDR3 has 16 residues. After removal of 2 bases from V and 5 bases from J, the junction contained 5 bases not matched to a gene. Germline V gene lookup returns CDR1 SGHVS and CDR2 FNYEAQ. CDR3 coding DNA: TGTGCCAGCAGCTTAAGTCTAGCGGGAGATACCGGGGAGCTGTTTTTT. This gives the protein CASSLSLAGDTGELFF.

The chain is built from TRBV18 and TRBJ2-3; D unresolved. The CDR3 covers 14 residues. V was clipped by 3 bases and J by 1 base, with 8 bases between them. CDR1 and CDR2 (germline): KGHSH, LQKENI. The CDR3 DNA reads TGTGCCAGCTCACCTATAGAGGGCACAGATACGCAGTATTTT. As protein: CASSPIEGTDTQYF.

This sequence joins TRBV28 and TRBJ1-2; possible D gene TRBD1, 5 bases. V lost 2 bases and J lost 4, with 8 bases in between. Germline V CDR1 and CDR2: MDHEN, SYDVKM. The CDR3 consists of 13 residues. The CDR3 sequence is CASSLPGVYGYTF. CDR3 nucleotides: TGTGCCAGCAGTTTACCGGGGGTCTATGGCTACACCTTC.

The chain joins TRBV20-1 to TRBJ2-1; no clear D. Germline V gene lookup returns CDR1 DFQATT and CDR2 SNEGSKA (reference sequence). The CDR3 is made up of 10 amino acids. With 5 bases removed from V and 11 bases from J, the gap between germline ends came to 10 bases. The CDR3 reads CSAARAKQFF. The CDR3 coding sequence is TGCAGTGCTGCACGCGCGAAGCAGTTCTTC.

A word on this clone: This sample includes further DNA sequences coding for the same CDR3. The chain recombines TRBV7-2 with TRBJ2-1; the D is unclear. The CDR3 spans 13 residues. The V end lost 4 bases, the J end lost 0 bases, and 4 bases lay between the germline ends. The germline CDR1 and CDR2 sequences are SGHTA and FQGNSA. The CDR3 nucleotides are TGTGCCAGCAGCTCCGGCTCCTACAATGAGCAGTTCTTC. Amino acids: CASSSGSYNEQFF.

The rearrangement joins TRBV6-5 to TRBJ2-7, with 7 bases fitting TRBD2. Germline-derived CDR1 and CDR2 are MNHEY and SVGAGI. CDR3 length: 14 residues. With 2 bases clipped from V and 0 bases from J, the junction kept 1 base outside the gene matches. CDR3 sequence: CASSYRGSSYEQYF. The CDR3 DNA reads as TGTGCCAGCAGTTACCGCGGGAGCTCCTACGAGCAGTACTTC.

This clone has only one observation. The rearrangement links TRBV12-5 to TRBJ2-3; 8 nucleotides align to TRBD2. The V gene end was trimmed by 3 bases and the J gene end by 4 bases; junction bases not matched to a gene: 15. Germline V gene data show CDR1 as LGHNT and CDR2 as FRNRAP. The CDR3 has 18 residues. This CDR3 reads CASGFSGGGQILSDTQYF. The CDR3 nucleotides are TGTGCTAGTGGTTTCTCCGGGGGGGGGCAGATCCTGTCAGATACGCAGTATTTT.

This clone has a single count. The rearrangement joins TRBV5-1 to TRBJ2-7; weak D call: TRBD2 (6 bases). V gave up 0 bases and J gave up 5 bases, with 12 bases separating them. Germline lookup yields CDR1 SGHRS and CDR2 YFSETQ. This CDR3 comprises 14 residues. CDR3 amino acids: CASSLGLVVDEQYF. Written as DNA, the CDR3 is TGCGCCAGCAGCTTGGGACTAGTTGTGGACGAGCAGTACTTC.

V gene TRBV5-1 combines with J gene TRBJ2-3, with TRBD2 as a possible D gene (7 bases). This CDR3 is 14 amino acids long. Germline V gene data show CDR1 as SGHRS and CDR2 as YFSETQ. The V end lost 4 bases, the J end lost 4 bases, and 13 bases lay between the germline ends. This chain's CDR3 is CASSLGAGADTQYF. The CDR3, as DNA: TGCGCCAGCAGCCTGGGGGCGGGGGCAGATACGCAGTATTTT.

The chain recombines TRBV6-1 with TRBJ2-1; weak D call: TRBD2 (5 bases). The V and J ends lost 2 bases and 0 bases respectively, with 11 bases between them. The CDR3 is 16 amino acids. Per the germline V gene, CDR1 is MNHNS and CDR2 is SASEGT. CDR3 nucleotides: TGTGCCAGCAGTGAATGGGCGGGCAGCTCCTACAATGAGCAGTTCTTC. This codes for CASSEWAGSSYNEQFF.

CDR3 nucleotide sequence: TGCGCCAGCAGCTTGGTTGGGGGCGAACATTACGAGCAGTACTTC. Its translation is CASSLVGGEHYEQYF. The rearrangement links TRBV5-1 to TRBJ2-7; the D gene is possibly TRBD1 (6 bases). The ends were cut back, 0 bases at V and 4 bases at J, with 14 bases in the middle. This CDR3 has 15 residues. Germline V gives CDR1 SGHRS, CDR2 YFSETQ.

The genes are TRBV7-8 and TRBJ2-3; D call uncertain. The V end was cut by 4 bases, the J end by 4 bases, with 15 bases between. The CDR3 has 15 amino acids. Germline CDR1 reads SGHVS; CDR2 reads FQNEAQ. Here the CDR3 DNA reads TGTGCCAGCAGCTCCCGAAGGATTCAGGCAGATACGCAGTATTTT. Its protein product is CASSSRRIQADTQYF.

V and J are TRBV7-2 and TRBJ2-5; 11 nucleotides align to TRBD2. V shed 6 bases, J shed 7 bases, and the junction held 7 bases outside the gene matches. The CDR3 consists of 14 residues. CDR1 and CDR2 (germline): SGHTA, FQGNSA. CDR3 residues: CASRASGRYGTQYF. The DNA for the CDR3 is TGTGCCAGCAGGGCTAGCGGGAGGTACGGGACCCAGTACTTC.

The V gene is TRBV5-1, the J gene TRBJ2-1; weak D call: TRBD1 (5 bases). V was cut by 4 bases and J by 1 base, with 18 bases left in between. The CDR3 has 17 residues. Germline CDR1 SGHRS, CDR2 YFSETQ. The DNA of the CDR3 is TGCGCCAGCAGCCCGGTCCCGCCAGGGTATTCCTACAATGAGCAGTTCTTC. This gives the protein CASSPVPPGYSYNEQFF.

This chain connects TRBV10-2 to TRBJ2-7; D not certain. CDR3 length equals 13 residues. Germline CDR1 WSHSY, CDR2 SAAADI. The ends were cut back, 2 bases at V and 3 bases at J, with 8 bases in the middle. The chain's CDR3 is CASSEEVHYEQYF. In DNA, the CDR3 is TGCGCCAGCAGTGAGGAGGTACACTACGAGCAGTACTTC.

The CDR3, as DNA: TGTGCCAGCAGCTTGGAACAGGGGGCCTATGGCTACACCTTC. It is translated as CASSLEQGAYGYTF. This chain joins TRBV5-6 and TRBJ1-2; TRBD1 matches at 9 bases. CDR1 and CDR2 (germline): SGHDT, YYEEEE. This CDR3 has 14 residues. The ends lost 0 bases at V and 4 bases at J; junction bases unmatched: 1.

This clone was detected once. The chain employs TRBV30 and TRBJ1-1; possibly TRBD1 for D (6 bases). The V gene's germline CDR1 is GTSNPN and CDR2 SVGIG (reference sequence). The CDR3 runs to 14 residues. V lost 5 bases to trimming and J lost 4 bases, with 17 bases between them. CDR3 amino acids: CAWSGVWKSTEAFF. In DNA, the CDR3 is TGTGCCTGGTCAGGGGTGTGGAAGTCCACTGAAGCTTTCTTT.

V is TRBV6-5 and J is TRBJ2-7, with TRBD1 identical over 9 bases. This CDR3 is 15 amino acids long. CDR1 and CDR2 (germline): MNHEY, SVGAGI. With 6 bases clipped from V and 5 bases from J, the junction kept 11 bases outside the gene matches. The CDR3 sequence is CASRTPGQGAHEQYF. The CDR3 DNA follows: TGTGCCAGCAGAACACCGGGACAGGGCGCCCACGAGCAGTACTTC.

The rearrangement links TRBV6-5 to TRBJ2-2, with 9 bases fitting TRBD1. With 6 bases clipped from V and 4 bases from J, the junction kept 6 bases outside the gene matches. CDR3 length equals 15 residues. Germline CDR1 and CDR2: MNHEY and SVGAGI. The CDR3 is CASRIDRGFTGELFF. In DNA form, the CDR3 reads TGTGCCAGCAGGATAGACAGGGGGTTCACCGGGGAGCTGTTTTTT.

This clone came up a few times. J is TRBJ1-4 and V is TRBV6-5; D is perhaps TRBD1 (6 bases). This CDR3 is 14 amino acids long. Per the germline V gene, CDR1 is MNHEY and CDR2 is SVGAGI. V dropped 2 bases and J dropped 8 bases, with 12 bases sitting between them. The CDR3 loop is CASSYRGHVEKLFF. The CDR3 nucleotides are TGTGCCAGCAGTTACCGGGGACACGTCGAAAAACTGTTTTTT.

V usage is TRBV29-1 and J usage is TRBJ2-2; TRBD1 matches at 8 bases. V shed 5 bases, J shed 6 bases, and the junction held 8 bases outside the gene matches. CDR1 and CDR2 from the germline V gene are SQVTM and ANQGSEA. The CDR3 is made up of 14 amino acids. This CDR3 reads CSVPGQGSAGELFF. DNA of the CDR3: TGCAGCGTTCCCGGACAGGGTAGTGCCGGGGAGCTGTTTTTT.